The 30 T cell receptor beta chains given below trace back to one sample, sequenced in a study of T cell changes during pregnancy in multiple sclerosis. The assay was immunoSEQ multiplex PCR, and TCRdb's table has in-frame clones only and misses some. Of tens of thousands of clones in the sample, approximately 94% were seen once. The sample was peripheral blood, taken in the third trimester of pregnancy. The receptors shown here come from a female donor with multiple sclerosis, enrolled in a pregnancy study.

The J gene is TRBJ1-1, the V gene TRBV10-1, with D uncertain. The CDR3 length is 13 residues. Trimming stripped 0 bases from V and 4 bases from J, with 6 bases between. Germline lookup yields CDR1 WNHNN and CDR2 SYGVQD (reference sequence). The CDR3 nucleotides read TGCGCCAGCAGTGAGTCGCGTGGCACTGAAGCTTTCTTT. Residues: CASSESRGTEAFF.

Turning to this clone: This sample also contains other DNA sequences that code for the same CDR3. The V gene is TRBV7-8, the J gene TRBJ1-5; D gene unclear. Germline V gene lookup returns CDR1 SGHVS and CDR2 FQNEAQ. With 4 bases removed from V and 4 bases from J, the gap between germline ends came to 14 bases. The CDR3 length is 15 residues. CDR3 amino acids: CASSWIQDSNQPQHF. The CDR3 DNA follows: TGTGCCAGCAGCTGGATTCAGGATAGTAATCAGCCCCAGCATTTT.

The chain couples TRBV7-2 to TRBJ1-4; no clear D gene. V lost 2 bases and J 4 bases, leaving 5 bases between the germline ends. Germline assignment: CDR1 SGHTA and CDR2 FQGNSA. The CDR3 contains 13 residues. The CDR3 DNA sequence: TGTGCCAGCAGCTTATTCGGTAATGAAAAACTGTTTTTT. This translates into CASSLFGNEKLFF.

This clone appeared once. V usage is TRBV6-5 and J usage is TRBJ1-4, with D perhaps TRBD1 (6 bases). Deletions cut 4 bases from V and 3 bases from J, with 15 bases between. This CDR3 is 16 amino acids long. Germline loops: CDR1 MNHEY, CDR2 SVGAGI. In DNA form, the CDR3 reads TGTGCCAGCAGTTCACAGGGAATTGGGGCTAATGAAAAACTGTTTTTT. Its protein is CASSSQGIGANEKLFF.

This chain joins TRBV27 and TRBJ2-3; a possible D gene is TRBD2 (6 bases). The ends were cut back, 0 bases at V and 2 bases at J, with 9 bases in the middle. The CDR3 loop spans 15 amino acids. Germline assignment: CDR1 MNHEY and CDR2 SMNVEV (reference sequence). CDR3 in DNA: TGTGCCAGCAGTTTATCCGGGACTTACACAGATACGCAGTATTTT. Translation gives CASSLSGTYTDTQYF.

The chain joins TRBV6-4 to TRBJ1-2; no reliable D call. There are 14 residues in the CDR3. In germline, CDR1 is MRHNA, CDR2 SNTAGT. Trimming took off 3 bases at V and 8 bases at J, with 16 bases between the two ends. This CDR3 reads CASSEVPQAAGYTF. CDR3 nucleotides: TGTGCCAGCAGTGAAGTTCCCCAGGCCGCCGGCTACACCTTC.

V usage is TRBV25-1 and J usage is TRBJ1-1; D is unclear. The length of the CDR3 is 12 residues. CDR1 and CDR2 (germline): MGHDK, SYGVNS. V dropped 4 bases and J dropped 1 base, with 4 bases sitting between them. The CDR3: CASSAGNTEAFF. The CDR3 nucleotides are TGTGCCAGCAGTGCCGGGAACACTGAAGCTTTCTTT.

The CDR3 reads CASSVLTTDTQYF. The CDR3 nucleotides read TGTGCCAGCAGCGTCCTAACCACAGATACGCAGTATTTT. The chain is built from TRBV9 and TRBJ2-3, with unresolved D. Trimming shortened V by 2 bases and J by 2 bases, and 6 bases separated the two germline ends. This CDR3 contains 13 residues. The germline V gene encodes CDR1 SGDLS and CDR2 YYNGEE.

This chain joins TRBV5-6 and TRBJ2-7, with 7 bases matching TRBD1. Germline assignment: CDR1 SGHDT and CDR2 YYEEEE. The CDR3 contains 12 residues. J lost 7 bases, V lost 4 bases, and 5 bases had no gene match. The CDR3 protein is CASSADRLEQYF. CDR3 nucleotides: TGTGCCAGCAGCGCGGACAGGCTAGAGCAGTACTTC.

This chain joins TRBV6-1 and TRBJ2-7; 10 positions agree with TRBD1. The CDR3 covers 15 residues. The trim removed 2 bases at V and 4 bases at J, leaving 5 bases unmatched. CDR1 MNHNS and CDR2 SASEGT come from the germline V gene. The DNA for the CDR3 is TGTGCCAGCAGTGAATTTGGGACAGGGGTTTACGAGCAGTACTTC. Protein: CASSEFGTGVYEQYF.

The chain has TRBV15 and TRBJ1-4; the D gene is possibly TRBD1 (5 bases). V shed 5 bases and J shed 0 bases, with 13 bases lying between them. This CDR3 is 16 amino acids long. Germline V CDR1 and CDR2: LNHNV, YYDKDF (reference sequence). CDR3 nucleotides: TGTGCCACCAGCTCCCCGGGGGAAGCAACTAATGAAAAACTGTTTTTT. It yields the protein CATSSPGEATNEKLFF.

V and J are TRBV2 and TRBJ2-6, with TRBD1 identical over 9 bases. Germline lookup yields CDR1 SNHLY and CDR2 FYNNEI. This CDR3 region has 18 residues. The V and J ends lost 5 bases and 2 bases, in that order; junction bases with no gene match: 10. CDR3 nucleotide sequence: TGTGCCAGCAGTCGACATGGGACAGGGCCAGCTGGGGCCAACGTCCTGACTTTC. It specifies CASSRHGTGPAGANVLTF.

The CDR3, as DNA: TGTGCCAGCAGCGCAGGGGGCGGGTACTATGGCTACACCTTC. It codes for CASSAGGGYYGYTF. The rearrangement uses TRBV9 and TRBJ1-2; 8 bases align to TRBD1. Trimming took 3 bases from V and 3 from J; bases not matched to a gene: 4. The CDR3 covers 14 residues. The V gene's germline CDR1 is SGDLS and CDR2 YYNGEE.

The CDR3 nucleotides read TGCGCCAGCAGGGGACAGGGCGGGGATAACTATGGCTACACCTTC. As protein: CASRGQGGDNYGYTF. V and J are TRBV5-1 and TRBJ1-2; 9 bases are shared with TRBD1. Germline CDR1 is SGHRS and CDR2 is YFSETQ. After removal of 5 bases from V and 1 base from J, the junction contained 6 bases not matched to a gene. The CDR3 has 15 residues.

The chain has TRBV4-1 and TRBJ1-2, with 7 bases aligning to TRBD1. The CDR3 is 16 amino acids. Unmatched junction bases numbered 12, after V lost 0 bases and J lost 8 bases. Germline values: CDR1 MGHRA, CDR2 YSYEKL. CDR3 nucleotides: TGCGCCAGCAGCCAAGAACTGAGCAGGGGGACAAGCGGCTACACCTTC. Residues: CASSQELSRGTSGYTF.

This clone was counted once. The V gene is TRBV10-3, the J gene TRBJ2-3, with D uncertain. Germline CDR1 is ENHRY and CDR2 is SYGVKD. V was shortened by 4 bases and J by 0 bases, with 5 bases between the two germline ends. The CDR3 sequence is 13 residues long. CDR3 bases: TGTGCCATCAGTGGAACTAGCACAGATACGCAGTATTTT. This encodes CAISGTSTDTQYF.

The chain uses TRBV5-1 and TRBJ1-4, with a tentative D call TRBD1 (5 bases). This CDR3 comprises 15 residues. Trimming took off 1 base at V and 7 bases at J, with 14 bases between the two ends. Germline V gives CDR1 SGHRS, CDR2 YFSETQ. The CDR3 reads CASSLNLGGFEKLFF. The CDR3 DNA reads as TGCGCCAGCAGCTTGAATCTCGGGGGTTTTGAAAAACTGTTTTTT.

The CDR3 reads CASSSLGDRGNTIYF. CDR3 nucleotides: TGTGCCAGCAGCTCTCTGGGCGACAGAGGAAACACCATATATTTT. This rearrangement joins TRBV5-4 to TRBJ1-3, with D maybe TRBD1 (5 bases). The V gene lost 3 bases and the J gene lost 4 bases, with 14 bases spanning the gap. Per the germline V gene, CDR1 is SGHNT and CDR2 is YYREEE (reference sequence). This CDR3 contains 15 residues.

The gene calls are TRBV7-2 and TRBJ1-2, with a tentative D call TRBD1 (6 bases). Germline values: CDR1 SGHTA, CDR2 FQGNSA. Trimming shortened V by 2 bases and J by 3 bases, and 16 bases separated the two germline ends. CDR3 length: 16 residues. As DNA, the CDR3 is TGTGCCAGCAGCTTAATATCGGGGGGCCAGGACTATGGCTACACCTTC. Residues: CASSLISGGQDYGYTF.

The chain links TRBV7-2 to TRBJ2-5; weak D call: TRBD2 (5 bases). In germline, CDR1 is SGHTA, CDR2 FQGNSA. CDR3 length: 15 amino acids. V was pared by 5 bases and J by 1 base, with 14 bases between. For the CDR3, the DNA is TGTGCCAGCAGCCCCCAGCGACGGGGCCAAGAGACCCAGTACTTC. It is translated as CASSPQRRGQETQYF.

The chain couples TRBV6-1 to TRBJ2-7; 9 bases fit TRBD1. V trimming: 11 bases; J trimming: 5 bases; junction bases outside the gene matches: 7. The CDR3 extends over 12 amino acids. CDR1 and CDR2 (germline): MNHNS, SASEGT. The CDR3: CAGRTGEHEQYF. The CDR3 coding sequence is TGTGCCGGACGGACAGGGGAGCACGAGCAGTACTTC.

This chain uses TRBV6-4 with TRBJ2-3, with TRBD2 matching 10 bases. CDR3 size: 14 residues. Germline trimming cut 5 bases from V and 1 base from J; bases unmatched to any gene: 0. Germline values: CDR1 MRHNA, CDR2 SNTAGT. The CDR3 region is CASSTSGGTDTQYF. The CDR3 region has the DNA TGTGCCAGCAGTACTAGCGGGGGCACAGATACGCAGTATTTT.

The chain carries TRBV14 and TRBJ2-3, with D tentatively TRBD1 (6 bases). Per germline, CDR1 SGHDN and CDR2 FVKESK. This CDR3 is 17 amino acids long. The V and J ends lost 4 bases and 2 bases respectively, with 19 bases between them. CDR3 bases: TGTGCCAGCAGCCCGAACCGAGGGGGATTTCTCACAGATACGCAGTATTTT. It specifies CASSPNRGGFLTDTQYF.

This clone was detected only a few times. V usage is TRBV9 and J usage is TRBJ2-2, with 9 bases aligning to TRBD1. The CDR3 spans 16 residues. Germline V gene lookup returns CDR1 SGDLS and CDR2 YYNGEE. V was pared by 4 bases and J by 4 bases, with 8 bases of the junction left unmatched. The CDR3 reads CASSPPGQGVTGELFF. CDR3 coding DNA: TGTGCCAGCAGCCCCCCGGGACAGGGAGTCACCGGGGAGCTGTTTTTT.

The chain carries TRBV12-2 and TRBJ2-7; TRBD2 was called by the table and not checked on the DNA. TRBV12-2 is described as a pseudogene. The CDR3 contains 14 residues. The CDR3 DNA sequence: TGTGCAAGTCGCGAGGGAGAAGAGTTCTACGAGCAGTACTTC. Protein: CASREGEEFYEQYF.

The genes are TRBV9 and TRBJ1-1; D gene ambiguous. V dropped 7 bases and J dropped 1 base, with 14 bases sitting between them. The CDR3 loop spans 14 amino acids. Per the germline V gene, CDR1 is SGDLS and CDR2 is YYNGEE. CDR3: CASSRAAGNTEAFF. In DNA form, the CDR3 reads TGTGCCAGCTCCCGCGCCGCCGGGAACACTGAAGCTTTCTTT.

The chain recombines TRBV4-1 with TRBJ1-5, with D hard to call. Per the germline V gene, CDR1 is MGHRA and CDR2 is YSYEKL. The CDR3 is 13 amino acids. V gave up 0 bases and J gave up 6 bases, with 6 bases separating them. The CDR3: CASSQDYSQPQHF. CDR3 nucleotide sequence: TGCGCCAGCAGCCAAGATTATAGTCAGCCCCAGCATTTT.

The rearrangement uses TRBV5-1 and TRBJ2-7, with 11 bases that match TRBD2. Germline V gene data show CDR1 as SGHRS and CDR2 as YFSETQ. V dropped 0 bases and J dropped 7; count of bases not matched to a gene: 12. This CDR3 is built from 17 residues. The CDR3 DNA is TGCGCCAGCAGCTTGGCACTAACTAGCGGGGGCAATGGGGAGCAGTACTTC. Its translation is CASSLALTSGGNGEQYF.

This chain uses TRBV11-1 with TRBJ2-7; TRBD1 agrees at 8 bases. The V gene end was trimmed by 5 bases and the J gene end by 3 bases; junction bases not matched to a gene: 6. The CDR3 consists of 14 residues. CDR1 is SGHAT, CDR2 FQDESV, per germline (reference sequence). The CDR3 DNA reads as TGTGCCAGCAGCCAGCGGACAGGGCGCTACGAGCAGTACTTC. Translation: CASSQRTGRYEQYF.

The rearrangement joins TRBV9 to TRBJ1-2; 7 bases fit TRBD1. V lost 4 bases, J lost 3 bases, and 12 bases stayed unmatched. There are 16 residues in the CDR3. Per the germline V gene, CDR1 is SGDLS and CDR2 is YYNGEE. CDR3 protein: CASSPPLTGTDYGYTF. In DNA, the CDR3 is TGTGCCAGCAGCCCCCCCCTTACCGGGACAGACTATGGCTACACCTTC. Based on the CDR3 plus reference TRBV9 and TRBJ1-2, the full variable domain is DSGVTQTPKHLITATGQRVTLRCSPRSGDLSVYWYQQSLDQGLQFLIQYYNGEERAKGNILERFSAQQFPDLHSELNLSSLELGDSALYFCASSPPLTGTDYGYTFGSGTRLTVV.